A selection of T cell receptor beta chains follows, all from one sample in a study of vaccination and CD4 T cells after COVID-19. A single record per CDR3 protein comes from TCRdb applying MiXCR to the PCR reads. The sample includes about 26,000 distinct CDR3 sequences, 40% to 45% of them seen just once. Their antigen targets remain unknown. This specimen was CD4+ T cells from blood, cultured in vitro, taken about 7 months after SARS-CoV-2 vaccination. These TCRs come from a human donor who had recovered from COVID-19. Both conserved end residues are trimmed from each CDR3. D genes are given only for firm matches.

cdr3_length: 14; d_call: -; v_call: TRBV7-9; j_call: TRBJ2-1; cdr3_aa: ASSLRDGGNYNEQF
cdr3_length: 10; d_call: TRBD1; v_call: TRBV20-1; j_call: TRBJ2-7; cdr3_aa: SGTGTGYEQY
cdr3_length: 12; d_call: -; v_call: TRBV7-9; j_call: TRBJ2-3; cdr3_aa: ASNRQGVGDTQY
cdr3_length: 12; d_call: -; v_call: TRBV5-1; j_call: TRBJ1-1; cdr3_aa: ASSPPRAGAEAF
cdr3_length: 16; d_call: TRBD2; v_call: TRBV20-1; j_call: TRBJ2-1; cdr3_aa: SARDPSLAGGRGNEQF
cdr3_length: 10; d_call: -; v_call: TRBV7-2; j_call: TRBJ1-3; cdr3_aa: ASSFRGNTIY
cdr3_length: 15; d_call: TRBD2; v_call: TRBV20-1; j_call: TRBJ2-5; cdr3_aa: SARDTGLAGPQETQY
cdr3_length: 13; d_call: TRBD1; v_call: TRBV11-1; j_call: TRBJ2-3; cdr3_aa: ASSSSQGAVDTQY
cdr3_length: 13; d_call: -; v_call: TRBV6-1; j_call: TRBJ1-2; cdr3_aa: ASSPAGGRENGYT
cdr3_length: 15; d_call: -; v_call: TRBV20-1; j_call: TRBJ1-5; cdr3_aa: SARAPDRQGGNQPQH
cdr3_length: 13; d_call: -; v_call: TRBV18; j_call: TRBJ1-5; cdr3_aa: ASSPDRLSNQPQH
cdr3_length: 13; d_call: TRBD1; v_call: TRBV20-1; j_call: TRBJ2-7; cdr3_aa: SALPLTGITYEQY
cdr3_length: 13; d_call: TRBD2; v_call: TRBV6-1; j_call: TRBJ2-3; cdr3_aa: ATLPREADTDTQY
cdr3_length: 12; d_call: -; v_call: TRBV6-1; j_call: TRBJ2-2; cdr3_aa: ASNFRERGGELF
cdr3_length: 17; d_call: TRBD1; v_call: TRBV7-2; j_call: TRBJ1-1; cdr3_aa: ASSPGIRGQGAGNTEAF
cdr3_length: 11; d_call: -; v_call: TRBV19; j_call: TRBJ2-7; cdr3_aa: ASSVGRRGEQY
cdr3_length: 15; d_call: TRBD1; v_call: TRBV27; j_call: TRBJ2-6; cdr3_aa: ASSLSGGWVGANVLT
cdr3_length: 14; d_call: -; v_call: TRBV20-1; j_call: TRBJ2-1; cdr3_aa: SARRRRAKDYNEQF
cdr3_length: 13; d_call: -; v_call: TRBV27; j_call: TRBJ1-2; cdr3_aa: ASRLAGQSPYGYT
cdr3_length: 12; d_call: -; v_call: TRBV7-9; j_call: TRBJ2-3; cdr3_aa: ASSVQGYTDTQY
cdr3_length: 12; d_call: -; v_call: TRBV27; j_call: TRBJ2-1; cdr3_aa: ASRRTGIHFREF
cdr3_length: 13; d_call: TRBD2; v_call: TRBV28; j_call: TRBJ2-1; cdr3_aa: ASRLAGGPSNEQF
cdr3_length: 13; d_call: -; v_call: TRBV28; j_call: TRBJ2-2; cdr3_aa: ASSLRLGPRGELF
cdr3_length: 11; d_call: -; v_call: TRBV28; j_call: TRBJ1-1; cdr3_aa: ASSLPGVTEAF
cdr3_length: 15; d_call: TRBD1; v_call: TRBV27; j_call: TRBJ1-5; cdr3_aa: ASSLRRDRVGNQPQH
cdr3_length: 12; d_call: -; v_call: TRBV7-2; j_call: TRBJ2-5; cdr3_aa: ASSPRSGQETQY
cdr3_length: 10; d_call: -; v_call: TRBV20-1; j_call: TRBJ2-5; cdr3_aa: SAVTYQETQY
cdr3_length: 11; d_call: -; v_call: TRBV20-1; j_call: TRBJ1-6; cdr3_aa: SVFGTSNSPLH
cdr3_length: 12; d_call: TRBD2; v_call: TRBV7-6; j_call: TRBJ2-5; cdr3_aa: ASSPLAGMETQY
cdr3_length: 16; d_call: TRBD2; v_call: TRBV6-6; j_call: TRBJ2-2; cdr3_aa: ASSYSTGLAGGGGELF
cdr3_length: 10; d_call: TRBD1; v_call: TRBV20-1; j_call: TRBJ1-1; cdr3_aa: SARAGTGGAF
cdr3_length: 11; d_call: -; v_call: TRBV10-3; j_call: TRBJ2-3; cdr3_aa: AISEASTDTQY
cdr3_length: 12; d_call: -; v_call: TRBV6-5; j_call: TRBJ1-2; cdr3_aa: ASSYSGGNYGYT
cdr3_length: 13; d_call: -; v_call: TRBV7-8; j_call: TRBJ2-7; cdr3_aa: ASSLFLADSAEQY
cdr3_length: 11; d_call: -; v_call: TRBV7-2; j_call: TRBJ2-5; cdr3_aa: ASSLESRQTQY
cdr3_length: 15; d_call: TRBD1; v_call: TRBV7-9; j_call: TRBJ2-1; cdr3_aa: ASSSLVGTGLGNEQF
cdr3_length: 14; d_call: -; v_call: TRBV6-1; j_call: TRBJ2-7; cdr3_aa: ASNQLRGVGYSEQY
cdr3_length: 13; d_call: TRBD2; v_call: TRBV25-1; j_call: TRBJ2-5; cdr3_aa: ANRGGRARQETQY
cdr3_length: 13; d_call: TRBD1; v_call: TRBV28; j_call: TRBJ1-5; cdr3_aa: ASSSHTGGGQPQH
cdr3_length: 15; d_call: TRBD2; v_call: TRBV20-1; j_call: TRBJ2-5; cdr3_aa: SARGTSGRAVRETQY
cdr3_length: 14; d_call: -; v_call: TRBV28; j_call: TRBJ1-2; cdr3_aa: ASSLSGGLLNYGYT
cdr3_length: 10; d_call: -; v_call: TRBV7-2; j_call: TRBJ2-1; cdr3_aa: ASSLVVFGQF
cdr3_length: 15; d_call: TRBD2; v_call: TRBV7-3; j_call: TRBJ2-3; cdr3_aa: ASSRTPSGSSTDTQY
cdr3_length: 13; d_call: -; v_call: TRBV2; j_call: TRBJ2-3; cdr3_aa: ASSELVTSTDTQY
cdr3_length: 14; d_call: TRBD2; v_call: TRBV5-4; j_call: TRBJ2-1; cdr3_aa: ASSLVIGGRGNEQF
cdr3_length: 11; d_call: -; v_call: TRBV20-1; j_call: TRBJ2-7; cdr3_aa: SARWAESYEQY
cdr3_length: 15; d_call: -; v_call: TRBV5-6; j_call: TRBJ2-5; cdr3_aa: ASSLAFVVRGQETQY
cdr3_length: 12; d_call: -; v_call: TRBV19; j_call: TRBJ2-7; cdr3_aa: ASSIQGTSYEQY
cdr3_length: 13; d_call: -; v_call: TRBV11-2; j_call: TRBJ2-7; cdr3_aa: ASSLDPGATVEQY
cdr3_length: 11; d_call: -; v_call: TRBV7-2; j_call: TRBJ2-3; cdr3_aa: ASSTGSTDTQY
cdr3_length: 12; d_call: TRBD2; v_call: TRBV5-1; j_call: TRBJ2-1; cdr3_aa: ASSPRTSNAEQF
cdr3_length: 10; d_call: -; v_call: TRBV28; j_call: TRBJ2-1; cdr3_aa: ASSLVGTVQF
cdr3_length: 13; d_call: TRBD1; v_call: TRBV7-9; j_call: TRBJ2-4; cdr3_aa: ASSPTGGSKNIQY